This is a list of T cell receptor beta chains from one sample in a study of blood T cell repertoires in COVID-19. Here immunoSEQ multiplex PCR was the method, and the copy in TCRdb shows in-frame clones only, minus some. The sample has 97,000 or so clones; 90% are singletons. The sequencing input was peripheral blood. These receptors all come from a man aged 50-59 years with acute or convalescent COVID-19. Each CDR3 is given with its conserved first and last residue. The order of the fields is D gene, J gene, clone size, V gene, CDR3 DNA, CDR3 protein. A D gene is named only where the DNA matches it firmly. Size is stated for part of the rows, as once, few or many counts, or as a class when the clone is expanded.

>TRBD2|TRBJ2-5|once|TRBV27
TGTGCCAGCAGTCCCCTAGCGGTCCGGGAGACCCAGTACTTC
CASSPLAVRETQYF
>.|TRBJ2-1|.|TRBV27
TGTGCCAGCAGTCTCTACAATGAGCAGTTCTTC
CASSLYNEQFF
>.|TRBJ1-5|.|TRBV9
TGTGCCAGCAGCGTATCGATTGGGGCCAATCAGCCCCAGCATTTT
CASSVSIGANQPQHF
>TRBD2|TRBJ2-7|.|TRBV18
TGTGCCAGCTCACCATTCCGGACTAGCGGGACACCCTACGAGCAGTACTTC
CASSPFRTSGTPYEQYF
>.|TRBJ1-3|.|TRBV15
TGTGCCACCAGTACTGGAAACACCATATATTTT
CATSTGNTIYF
>.|TRBJ1-2|.|TRBV19
TGTGCCAGTAGTATAGGGTTGGGCGATGGCTACACCTTC
CASSIGLGDGYTF
>.|TRBJ1-5|.|TRBV18
TGTGCCAGCTCACCGACAGCCGATAGCAATCAGCCCCAGCATTTT
CASSPTADSNQPQHF
>TRBD2|TRBJ2-1|few|TRBV2
TGTGCCAGCACCCCGACTAGCGGGAGTGCTGGTGAGCAGTTCTTC
CASTPTSGSAGEQFF
>TRBD2|TRBJ2-1|.|TRBV5-1
TGCGCCAGCAGCTTTTTACGGGAGGATGAGCAGTTCTTC
CASSFLREDEQFF
>.|TRBJ2-2|.|TRBV29-1
TGCAGCGTTTACAGGCGCCGGGAGCTGTTTTTT
CSVYRRRELFF
>TRBD1|TRBJ1-1|.|TRBV5-1
TGCGCCAGCAGCTTGGTTACAGGGGTAAACACTGAAGCTTTCTTT
CASSLVTGVNTEAFF
>.|TRBJ1-1|.|TRBV7-2
TGTGCCAGCAGCTTCCGACTCCGAGACACTGAAGCTTTCTTT
CASSFRLRDTEAFF
>TRBD1|TRBJ2-2|.|TRBV24-1
TGTGCCACCAGCCACCGGACAGGGATCGGCACCGGGGAGCTGTTTTTT
CATSHRTGIGTGELFF
>.|TRBJ2-3|.|TRBV5-4
TGTGCCAGCAGCTTGGAGGACAGCAGCACAGATACGCAGTATTTT
CASSLEDSSTDTQYF